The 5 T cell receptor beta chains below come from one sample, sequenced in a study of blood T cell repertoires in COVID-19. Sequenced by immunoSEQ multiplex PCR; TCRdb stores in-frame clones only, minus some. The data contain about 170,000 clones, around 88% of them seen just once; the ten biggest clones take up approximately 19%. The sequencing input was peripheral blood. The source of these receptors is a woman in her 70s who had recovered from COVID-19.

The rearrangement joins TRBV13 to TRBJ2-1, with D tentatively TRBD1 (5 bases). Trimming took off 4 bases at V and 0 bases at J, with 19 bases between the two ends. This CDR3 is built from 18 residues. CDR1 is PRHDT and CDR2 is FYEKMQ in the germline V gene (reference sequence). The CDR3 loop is CASSSILSPQGSYNEQFF. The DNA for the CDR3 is TGTGCCAGCAGCTCCATCCTATCACCCCAGGGCTCCTACAATGAGCAGTTCTTC.

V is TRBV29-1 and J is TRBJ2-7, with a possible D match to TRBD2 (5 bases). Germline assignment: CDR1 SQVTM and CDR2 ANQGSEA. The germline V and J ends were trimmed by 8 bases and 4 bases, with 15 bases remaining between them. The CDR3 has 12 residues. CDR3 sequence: CSSRNPGYEQYF. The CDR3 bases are TGCAGCAGCAGGAACCCGGGGTACGAGCAGTACTTC.

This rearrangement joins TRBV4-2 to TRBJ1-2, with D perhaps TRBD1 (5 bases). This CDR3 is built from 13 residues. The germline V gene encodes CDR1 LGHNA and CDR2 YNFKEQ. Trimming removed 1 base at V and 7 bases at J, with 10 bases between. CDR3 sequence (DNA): TGTGCCAGCAGCCAAGGCAGGGTACTTGGCTACACCTTC. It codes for CASSQGRVLGYTF.

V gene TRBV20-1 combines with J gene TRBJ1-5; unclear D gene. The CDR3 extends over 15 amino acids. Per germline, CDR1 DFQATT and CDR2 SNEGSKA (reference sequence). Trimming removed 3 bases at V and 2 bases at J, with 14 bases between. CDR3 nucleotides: TGCAGTGCTAGTCAGGCGGAGGGAGGCAATCAGCCCCAGCATTTT. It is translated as CSASQAEGGNQPQHF.

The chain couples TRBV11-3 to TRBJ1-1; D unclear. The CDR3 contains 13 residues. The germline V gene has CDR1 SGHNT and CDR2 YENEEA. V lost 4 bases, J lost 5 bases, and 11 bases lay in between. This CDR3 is CASSYRGWTEAFF. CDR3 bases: TGTGCCAGCAGCTACCGGGGATGGACTGAAGCTTTCTTT.